These 24 T cell receptor beta chains were all obtained from the same sample, sequenced in a study of identical twins. TCRdb processed the 5' RACE reads anew with MiXCR; each CDR3 protein has one entry. The sample has about 730,000 distinct CDR3 sequences, about 20% seen once. Another study also made use of these data, one on T cells expressing NK-cell markers.

The specimen was PBMCs. The receptors originated from a woman aged 18-29 years in good health.

The J gene is TRBJ1-2, the V gene TRBV29-1; D uncertain. Trimming removed 5 bases from V and 6 bases from J, with 13 bases in between. Germline CDR1 and CDR2: SQVTM and ANQGSEA. The CDR3 loop spans 12 amino acids. CDR3 DNA sequence: TGCAGCGTTCCTGCCGCCCTCCATGGCTACACCTTC. The encoded protein is CSVPAALHGYTF.

This clonotype was seen a handful of times. J is TRBJ1-5 and V is TRBV20-1; weak D call: TRBD1 (6 bases). Germline lookup yields CDR1 DFQATT and CDR2 SNEGSKA (reference sequence). This CDR3 spans 15 amino acids. V gave up 3 bases and J gave up 3 bases, with 15 bases separating them. CDR3 region: CSARGGGSDNQPQHF. CDR3 DNA sequence: TGCAGTGCTAGGGGAGGGGGGAGCGACAATCAGCCCCAGCATTTT.

The V call is TRBV4-3, the J call TRBJ2-1, with 14 bases identical to TRBD2. Germline V gene data show CDR1 as LGHNA and CDR2 as YSLEER. V trimming: 4 bases; J trimming: 9 bases; junction bases outside the gene matches: 8. CDR3 size: 16 residues. This chain's CDR3 is CASSLRLAGGPVEQFF. The DNA of the CDR3 is TGCGCCAGCAGCCTAAGACTAGCGGGAGGGCCGGTTGAGCAGTTCTTC.

This clonotype turned up a few times. The V and J genes are TRBV20-1 and TRBJ1-4; D gene unclear. Trimming took off 5 bases at V and 5 bases at J, with 12 bases between the two ends. Germline CDR1 reads DFQATT; CDR2 reads SNEGSKA (reference sequence). This CDR3 is built from 13 residues. The DNA of the CDR3 is TGCAGTGCTCCCCCGGGGTCAAATGAAAAACTGTTTTTT. This encodes CSAPPGSNEKLFF.

V and J are TRBV5-1 and TRBJ2-1; TRBD1 aligns across 7 bases. Looked up from germline, CDR1 is SGHRS and CDR2 is YFSETQ. After removal of 0 bases from V and 9 bases from J, the junction contained 9 bases not matched to a gene. The length of the CDR3 is 15 residues. CDR3 region: CASSLGHRRDSEQFF. The CDR3, as DNA: TGCGCCAGCAGCTTGGGACACCGACGGGACAGTGAGCAGTTCTTC.

The J gene is TRBJ2-3, the V gene TRBV5-6; D is ambiguous. V lost 2 bases and J lost 4, with 8 bases in between. The CDR3 has 13 amino acids. Germline V gene lookup returns CDR1 SGHDT and CDR2 YYEEEE. The CDR3 spells CASSFGSPDTQYF. The CDR3, as DNA: TGTGCCAGCAGCTTTGGCAGTCCAGATACGCAGTATTTT.

The V call is TRBV4-3, the J call TRBJ2-7; the match to TRBD2 covers 9 bases. The germline V gene encodes CDR1 LGHNA and CDR2 YSLEER. The V and J ends lost 1 base and 3 bases, in that order; junction bases with no gene match: 4. CDR3 length equals 15 residues. The CDR3 DNA follows: TGCGCCAGCAGCCAAGCGCTAGCGGGGAGCTACGAGCAGTACTTC. This encodes CASSQALAGSYEQYF.

The V and J genes are TRBV9 and TRBJ2-3; D is perhaps TRBD1 (6 bases). V lost 0 bases and J lost 4, with 21 bases in between. Germline-derived CDR1 and CDR2 are SGDLS and YYNGEE. The CDR3 covers 18 residues. CDR3 amino acids: CASSVARQTIEGADTQYF. The CDR3 nucleotides read TGTGCCAGCAGCGTAGCGAGACAAACCATCGAGGGGGCAGATACGCAGTATTTT.

The gene calls are TRBV5-5 and TRBJ2-7, with a possible D match to TRBD1 (6 bases). Trimming took off 1 base at V and 0 bases at J, with 11 bases between the two ends. The CDR3 extends over 15 amino acids. The germline V gene encodes CDR1 SGHKS and CDR2 YYEKEE (reference sequence). CDR3 sequence reads: CASSLYDRSSYEQYF. The CDR3 bases are TGTGCCAGCAGCTTGTACGACAGGAGCTCCTACGAGCAGTACTTC.

The genes are TRBV6-1 and TRBJ2-5, with unresolved D. Trimming took 5 bases from V and 3 from J, leaving 22 bases between them. CDR3 length: 17 amino acids. The germline V gene has CDR1 MNHNS and CDR2 SASEGT. The chain's CDR3 is CASSQDRRLPLKETQYF. CDR3 bases: TGTGCCAGCAGTCAAGACCGTCGCCTTCCCCTAAAAGAGACCCAGTACTTC.

The chain recombines TRBV7-9 with TRBJ1-3, with 7 bases aligning to TRBD1. The CDR3 is 17 residues long. V lost 5 bases and J lost 0; bases outside the gene matches: 10. Germline V gene data show CDR1 as SEHNR and CDR2 as FQNEAQ (reference sequence). Here the CDR3 reads CASSPSGTVNSGNTIYF. The CDR3 nucleotides read TGTGCCAGCAGCCCCTCCGGGACAGTAAACTCTGGAAACACCATATATTTT.

This clonotype showed up just a few times. CDR3 protein: CASRGILAPQFF. The DNA of the CDR3 is TGTGCCAGCAGGGGGATCCTAGCGCCGCAGTTCTTC. V and J are TRBV12-3 or TRBV12-4 and TRBJ2-1, with TRBD2 as a possible D gene (6 bases). The CDR3 has 12 amino acids. V lost 6 bases and J lost 12, with 15 bases in between.

This clonotype was counted many times. This chain links TRBV20-1 with TRBJ2-2, with D possibly being TRBD2 (6 bases). Germline CDR1 is DFQATT and CDR2 is SNEGSKA (reference sequence). Trimming left V 3 bases short and J 4 bases short, with 15 bases between. This CDR3 is built from 15 residues. The CDR3 DNA is TGCAGTGCTAGGAGGGCGGGGAAAGGCACCGGGGAGCTGTTTTTT. Its translation is CSARRAGKGTGELFF.

This clonotype was seen many times. The chain has TRBV20-1 and TRBJ1-5; D not certain. Trimming took 6 bases from V and 5 from J, leaving 17 bases between them. The CDR3 has 14 residues. The V gene's germline CDR1 is DFQATT and CDR2 SNEGSKA (reference sequence). The CDR3 spells CSASGRALHQPQHF. The DNA of the CDR3 is TGCAGTGCCAGCGGGAGGGCCCTCCATCAGCCCCAGCATTTT.

This rearrangement joins TRBV20-1 to TRBJ2-3, with D tentatively TRBD1 (6 bases). Trimming took off 1 base at V and 2 bases at J, with 10 bases between the two ends. The CDR3 is 14 residues long. Germline values: CDR1 DFQATT, CDR2 SNEGSKA (reference sequence). The CDR3 reads CSARGGGNTDTQYF. CDR3 DNA: TGCAGTGCTAGAGGAGGGGGAAACACAGATACGCAGTATTTT.

Only a few counts were recorded for this clonotype. This chain connects TRBV29-1 to TRBJ2-1; TRBD2 matches at 9 bases. The ends lost 4 bases at V and 7 bases at J; junction bases unmatched: 5. The CDR3 is 13 residues long. The germline gives CDR1 SQVTM, CDR2 ANQGSEA. CDR3 protein: CSVVSGSINEQFF. In DNA form, the CDR3 reads TGCAGCGTTGTTAGCGGGAGTATAAATGAGCAGTTCTTC.

This clonotype was found a few times. The rearrangement links TRBV29-1 to TRBJ1-1; 7 bases map to TRBD1. V lost 1 base to trimming and J lost 4 bases; unmatched junction nucleotides: 3. The CDR3 runs to 13 residues. In germline, CDR1 is SQVTM, CDR2 ANQGSEA. The CDR3 spells CSVEAQGGTEAFF. DNA for the CDR3: TGCAGCGTTGAAGCGCAGGGGGGCACTGAAGCTTTCTTT.

The chain couples TRBV29-1 to TRBJ2-1; 10 positions match TRBD1. V was pared by 3 bases and J by 13 bases, with 9 bases of the junction left unmatched. This CDR3 spans 13 amino acids. Germline assignment: CDR1 SQVTM and CDR2 ANQGSEA. The DNA for the CDR3 is TGCAGCGTTGACCGGGACAGGGGAACTTTTCAGTTCTTC. Its translation: CSVDRDRGTFQFF.

The chain recombines TRBV12-3 or TRBV12-4 with TRBJ2-5, with 7 bases lining up with TRBD2. V was clipped by 4 bases and J by 0 bases; unmatched bases: 5. The CDR3 loop spans 15 amino acids. The CDR3 nucleotides read TGTGCCAGCAGTTCCCGGGGGGAGTACCAAGAGACCCAGTACTTC. Protein sequence: CASSSRGEYQETQYF.

Many counts were recorded for this clonotype. The chain employs TRBV20-1 and TRBJ2-5; D ambiguous. Trimming pared 6 bases from V and 1 base from J, leaving 12 bases between. Germline V gene lookup returns CDR1 DFQATT and CDR2 SNEGSKA (reference sequence). The CDR3 is made up of 13 amino acids. The CDR3 region has the DNA TGCAGTGCCTCCAAGTCGGCCCAAGAGACCCAGTACTTC. It encodes CSASKSAQETQYF.

This clonotype was observed a few times. The chain has TRBV11-2 and TRBJ2-3; no firm D call. Germline CDR1 is SGHAT and CDR2 is FQNNGV. V shed 5 bases and J shed 7 bases, with 7 bases lying between them. The CDR3 spans 11 residues. CDR3 nucleotides: TGTGCCAGCAGCAAAGGGAATACGCAGTATTTT. It translates to CASSKGNTQYF. Looking up the rest from reference TRBV11-2 and TRBJ2-3 gives the full variable domain: EAGVAQSPRYKIIEKRQSVAFWCNPISGHATLYWYQQILGQGPKLLIQFQNNGVVDDSQLPKDRFSAERLKGVDSTLKIQPAKLEDSAVYLCASSKGNTQYFGPGTRLTVL.

This clonotype showed up just a few times. The chain employs TRBV12-3 or TRBV12-4 and TRBJ2-3; D perhaps matches TRBD1 (6 bases). Trimming took 3 bases from V and 4 from J, leaving 14 bases between them. This CDR3 has 15 amino acids. The CDR3 DNA reads as TGTGCCAGCAGTTTCGCAGGGGCGGAATCAGATACGCAGTATTTT. Encoded protein: CASSFAGAESDTQYF.

This clonotype was counted between two and nine times. J is TRBJ1-1 and V is TRBV3-1; D is ambiguous. Germline CDR1 is LGHDT and CDR2 is YNNKEL (reference sequence). Trimming removed 3 bases from V and 1 base from J, with 6 bases in between. This CDR3 has 13 amino acids. CDR3 residues: CASSQLRNTEAFF. CDR3 bases: TGTGCCAGCAGCCAGTTGAGGAACACTGAAGCTTTCTTT.

The chain recombines TRBV12-3 or TRBV12-4 with TRBJ2-6; TRBD1 aligns across 9 bases. The trim removed 6 bases at V and 5 bases at J, leaving 5 bases unmatched. The CDR3 is 15 residues long. The DNA for the CDR3 is TGTGCCAGCAGCAGAACAGGGGGCTGGGCCAACGTCCTGACTTTC. Protein: CASSRTGGWANVLTF.